These 31 T cell receptor beta chains share one sample of origin, sequenced in a study of PD-L1 blockade in urothelial cancer. Described time point: peripheral blood 6 weeks after treatment start. Measured with immunoSEQ multiplex PCR; TCRdb has only the in-frame clones, and not every one. This table holds 15,000 to 20,000 clones, approximately 82% found once. The sample was PBMCs, taken around atezolizumab (anti-PD-L1) treatment. The receptors shown here come from a man in his forties or fifties with urothelial cancer.

This rearrangement joins TRBV9 to TRBJ1-2, with 7 bases lining up with TRBD1. CDR3 size: 19 residues. V shed 0 bases and J 0 bases; nucleotides not matched to a gene: 14. The germline CDR1 and CDR2 sequences are SGDLS and YYNGEE. DNA for the CDR3: TGTGCCAGCAGCGTAGCTGGGGACGACAGGGTGGGGTCTAACTATGGCTACACCTTC. It yields the protein CASSVAGDDRVGSNYGYTF.

This chain uses TRBV7-2 with TRBJ1-6, with TRBD1 matching 7 bases. Germline V gene lookup returns CDR1 SGHTA and CDR2 FQGNSA. This CDR3 is built from 13 residues. Unmatched junction bases numbered 2, after V lost 4 bases and J lost 8 bases. The CDR3 is CASSSTGDSPLHF. The CDR3 DNA sequence: TGTGCCAGCAGCTCAACAGGGGATTCACCCCTCCACTTT. Looking up the rest from reference TRBV7-2 and TRBJ1-6 gives the full variable domain: GAGVSQSPSNKVTEKGKDVELRCDPISGHTALYWYRQSLGQGLEFLIYFQGNSAPDKSGLPSDRFSAERTGGSVSTLTIQRTQQEDSAVYLCASSSTGDSPLHFGNGTRLTVT.

Remarks on this clone: An end of the junction differs from the germline gene, which may be a read error. V is TRBV6-5 and J is TRBJ2-1; D not resolved. This CDR3 region has 11 residues. Germline lookup yields CDR1 MNHEY and CDR2 SVGAGI. The CDR3 spells CASGYLNEQFF. The CDR3 nucleotides are TGTGCCAGCGGTTATCTGAATGAGCAGTTCTTC.

This clone was counted between two and nine times. The chain has TRBV5-1 and TRBJ2-1; 8 nucleotides agree with TRBD2. CDR1 is SGHRS and CDR2 is YFSETQ in the germline V gene. The CDR3 covers 13 residues. J lost 13 bases, V lost 3 bases, and 9 bases had no gene match. The CDR3 is CASSSQHGGDQFF. CDR3 bases: TGCGCCAGCAGCTCCCAACACGGGGGGGACCAGTTCTTC.

V gene TRBV7-2 combines with J gene TRBJ1-5; TRBD1 agrees at 7 bases. The V segment lost 6 bases and the J segment 3 bases; nucleotides outside the gene matches: 8. CDR3 size: 15 residues. Germline V CDR1 and CDR2: SGHTA, FQGNSA. CDR3 loop: CASSLKTGHNQPQHF. The CDR3 DNA reads TGTGCCAGCAGTCTTAAGACAGGGCACAATCAGCCCCAGCATTTT.

J is TRBJ2-5 and V is TRBV9; 8 bases align to TRBD2. V lost 0 bases and J lost 0; bases outside the gene matches: 4. CDR1 is SGDLS, CDR2 YYNGEE, per germline. The CDR3 loop spans 16 amino acids. CDR3 region: CASSVAGGGHQETQYF. The CDR3 DNA reads as TGTGCCAGCAGCGTAGCGGGCGGGGGGCACCAAGAGACCCAGTACTTC.

The rearrangement joins TRBV27 to TRBJ1-5; TRBD1 matches at 8 bases. The V gene's germline CDR1 is MNHEY and CDR2 SMNVEV (reference sequence). The CDR3 spans 15 residues. V was clipped by 5 bases and J by 2 bases; unmatched bases: 5. Here the CDR3 reads CASSLKTGGNQPQHF. In DNA, the CDR3 is TGTGCCAGCAGTCTCAAGACAGGGGGCAATCAGCCCCAGCATTTT.

Written as DNA, the CDR3 is TGCAGCACATCCCACAGGGCCGACACTGAAGCTTTCTTT. It encodes CSTSHRADTEAFF. The gene calls are TRBV29-1 and TRBJ1-1; a weak D match, TRBD1 (6 bases). The V gene lost 8 bases and the J gene lost 3 bases, with 16 bases spanning the gap. Germline loops: CDR1 SQVTM, CDR2 ANQGSEA. The CDR3 sequence is 13 residues long.

The V call is TRBV6-5, the J call TRBJ2-2, with D maybe TRBD1 (5 bases). The CDR3 covers 14 residues. Looked up from germline, CDR1 is MNHEY and CDR2 is SVGAGI. The ends were cut back, 5 bases at V and 3 bases at J, with 10 bases in the middle. CDR3 loop: CASSQGRYTGELFF. Here the CDR3 DNA reads TGTGCCAGCAGTCAGGGCAGGTACACCGGGGAGCTGTTTTTT.

This chain connects TRBV7-9 to TRBJ2-1; 7 bases map to TRBD1. This CDR3 has 15 amino acids. J lost 8 bases, V lost 4 bases, and 11 bases had no gene match. Germline V lookup: CDR1 SEHNR, CDR2 FQNEAQ (reference sequence). CDR3 DNA: TGTGCCAGCAGCTCCACAGGGGCTCGGGGCGATGAGCAGTTCTTC. Its translation is CASSSTGARGDEQFF.

The chain has TRBV6-5 and TRBJ1-4; D ambiguous. The CDR3 runs to 15 residues. Germline V gene sequence: CDR1 MNHEY, CDR2 SVGAGI. The V gene lost 0 bases and the J gene lost 4 bases, with 9 bases spanning the gap. CDR3 sequence reads: CASSYSSQDNEKLFF. Written as DNA, the CDR3 is TGTGCCAGCAGTTACTCGTCGCAGGATAATGAAAAACTGTTTTTT.

The rearrangement joins TRBV6-6 to TRBJ1-5; D not certain. The germline CDR1 and CDR2 sequences are MNHNY and SVGAGI (reference sequence). V lost 2 bases and J lost 4, with 15 bases in between. This CDR3 has 16 residues. In DNA form, the CDR3 reads TGTGCCAGCAGTTACGGAGAAAGCCGGTCGAATCAGCCCCAGCATTTT. Translating it yields CASSYGESRSNQPQHF.

This rearrangement joins TRBV12-5 to TRBJ2-7, with 12 bases matching TRBD1. This CDR3 is built from 14 residues. V shed 6 bases, J shed 5 bases, and the junction held 5 bases outside the gene matches. The germline V gene has CDR1 LGHNT and CDR2 FRNRAP. This CDR3 is CASGTGQGAHEQYF. The CDR3 DNA is TGTGCTAGTGGGACGGGACAGGGGGCCCACGAGCAGTACTTC. Full variable domain (rest looked up from reference TRBV12-5 and TRBJ2-7): DARVTQTPRHKVTEMGQEVTMRCQPILGHNTVFWYRQTMMQGLELLAYFRNRAPLDDSGMPKDRFSAEMPDATLATLKIQPSEPRDSAVYFCASGTGQGAHEQYFGPGTRLTVT.

This clone appeared once. The V call is TRBV5-1, the J call TRBJ2-5; D remains ambiguous. This CDR3 contains 15 residues. Germline CDR1 reads SGHRS; CDR2 reads YFSETQ. V was clipped by 0 bases and J by 2 bases, with 11 bases between them. As DNA, the CDR3 is TGCGCCAGCAGCTTGGTAGCCCCCGATCAAGAGACCCAGTACTTC. Its translation: CASSLVAPDQETQYF.

V and J are TRBV11-3 and TRBJ1-5; D gene ambiguous. V was trimmed by 4 bases and J by 0 bases, leaving 19 bases between them. This CDR3 is 18 amino acids long. Germline CDR1 is SGHNT and CDR2 is YENEEA. The CDR3 reads CASSSCSREFYSNQPQHF. CDR3 DNA: TGTGCCAGCAGCTCCTGTTCACGGGAATTCTATAGCAATCAGCCCCAGCATTTT.

In its sample, this clone was seen once. The rearrangement uses TRBV19 and TRBJ2-1, with 7 bases that match TRBD2. The CDR3 loop spans 14 amino acids. The germline gives CDR1 LNHDA, CDR2 SQIVND (reference sequence). The J segment lost 6 bases and the V segment lost 7 bases, leaving 9 bases of the junction unmatched. CDR3 DNA: TGTGCCAGTAACCGGGGAGGGCCTGTCAATGAGCAGTTCTTC. Its protein product is CASNRGGPVNEQFF.

This chain uses TRBV16 with TRBJ1-5; D ambiguous. Between the trimmed V and J ends, which lost 0 bases and 3 bases, there was a span of 12 bases. Germline loops: CDR1 KGHSY, CDR2 FQNENV. CDR3 length: 16 amino acids. The CDR3 here is CASSQSGAVHNQPQHF. The DNA of the CDR3 is TGTGCCAGCAGCCAATCTGGTGCAGTACACAATCAGCCCCAGCATTTT.

The chain couples TRBV5-1 to TRBJ2-5, with D tentatively TRBD2 (5 bases). The CDR3 has 16 residues. The V end was cut by 0 bases, the J end by 7 bases, with 19 bases between. Per germline, CDR1 SGHRS and CDR2 YFSETQ. The CDR3 DNA sequence: TGCGCCAGCAGCTTGGATGGGCGTTGGAGCGGAGGGACCCAGTACTTC. This encodes CASSLDGRWSGGTQYF.

This clone appeared a single time. This chain joins TRBV19 and TRBJ2-3; the D gene is possibly TRBD2 (6 bases). CDR3 length equals 14 residues. Germline CDR1 is LNHDA and CDR2 is SQIVND (reference sequence). Trimming stripped 1 base from V and 4 bases from J, with 9 bases between. CDR3 in amino acids: CASSIGRGADTQYF. The CDR3, as DNA: TGTGCCAGTAGTATAGGGAGGGGTGCAGATACGCAGTATTTT.

This sequence joins TRBV6-6 and TRBJ2-2; D gene uncertain. Germline CDR1 MNHNY, CDR2 SVGAGI (reference sequence). V shed 2 bases and J shed 3 bases, with 7 bases lying between them. The CDR3 covers 14 residues. Written as DNA, the CDR3 is TGTGCCAGCAGTTACCAGCGAGACACCGGGGAGCTGTTTTTT. It specifies CASSYQRDTGELFF.

The V call is TRBV2, the J call TRBJ1-2; tentatively, D is TRBD1 (6 bases). V gave up 9 bases and J gave up 5 bases, with 22 bases separating them. The CDR3 runs to 15 residues. Germline CDR1 is SNHLY and CDR2 is FYNNEI. The CDR3 reads CASQGTRTAEYGYTF. CDR3 DNA: TGTGCCAGTCAAGGGACCAGGACAGCGGAATATGGCTACACCTTC.

DNA for the CDR3: TGTGCCAGCAGGGGGCCTAGCGGGAAAAGAAATGAGCAGTTCTTC. Protein product: CASRGPSGKRNEQFF. The rearrangement joins TRBV6-4 to TRBJ2-1; 9 bases align to TRBD2. This CDR3 is 15 amino acids long. The V and J ends lost 6 bases and 7 bases, in that order; junction bases with no gene match: 10. Germline loops: CDR1 MRHNA, CDR2 SNTAGT.

By frequency in the sample, this clone is medium-sized. V and J are TRBV16 and TRBJ1-1, with 8 nucleotides matching TRBD1. The CDR3 consists of 15 residues. The V segment lost 4 bases and the J segment 3 bases; nucleotides outside the gene matches: 7. In germline, CDR1 is KGHSY, CDR2 FQNENV. CDR3 residues: CASSPLDREDTEAFF. The CDR3 DNA is TGTGCCAGCAGCCCATTGGACAGGGAGGACACTGAAGCTTTCTTT.

The rearrangement joins TRBV6-1 to TRBJ2-2; possibly TRBD1 for D (6 bases). V was cut by 4 bases and J by 0 bases, with 18 bases left in between. Germline CDR1 reads MNHNS; CDR2 reads SASEGT. The CDR3 extends over 18 amino acids. The chain's CDR3 is CASSAMTGPISNTGELFF. In nucleotides, the CDR3 is TGTGCCAGCAGTGCGATGACAGGTCCTATATCGAACACCGGGGAGCTGTTTTTT.

The gene calls are TRBV7-9 and TRBJ1-4, with D uncertain. Germline CDR1 is SEHNR and CDR2 is FQNEAQ (reference sequence). V gave up 9 bases and J gave up 5 bases, with 16 bases separating them. The CDR3 has 14 residues. In DNA, the CDR3 is TGTGCCAGTGGGGAGGGCTACGTAAATGAAAAACTGTTTTTT. Protein: CASGEGYVNEKLFF.

In its sample, this clone was seen a few times. The chain combines TRBV2 with TRBJ2-7; 12 bases line up with TRBD1. This CDR3 is 17 amino acids long. V was clipped by 3 bases and J by 1 base; unmatched bases: 7. The germline gives CDR1 SNHLY, CDR2 FYNNEI. This chain's CDR3 is CASSEEGTGGPSYEQYF. The CDR3 DNA follows: TGTGCCAGCAGTGAGGAGGGGACAGGGGGCCCTTCCTACGAGCAGTACTTC.

The J gene is TRBJ1-1, the V gene TRBV6-5, with 10 nucleotides matching TRBD1. The J segment lost 3 bases and the V segment lost 6 bases, leaving 7 bases of the junction unmatched. The germline V gene has CDR1 MNHEY and CDR2 SVGAGI. This CDR3 has 15 residues. The CDR3 loop is CASRQTGGADTEAFF. Written as DNA, the CDR3 is TGTGCCAGCAGGCAGACAGGGGGCGCAGACACTGAAGCTTTCTTT.

Details on this clone: Other nucleotide sequences in the sample specify the same CDR3. The V gene is TRBV6-6, the J gene TRBJ2-7, with TRBD1 identical over 8 bases. There are 14 residues in the CDR3. Unmatched junction bases numbered 4, after V lost 6 bases and J lost 0 bases. CDR1 MNHNY and CDR2 SVGAGI come from the germline V gene (reference sequence). CDR3 DNA sequence: TGTGCCAGCAGCGACAGGGGAGGCTCCTACGAGCAGTACGTC. Its translation: CASSDRGGSYEQYV.

The rearrangement uses TRBV29-1 and TRBJ2-6, with a weak D call TRBD2 (5 bases). The V and J ends lost 5 bases and 0 bases respectively, with 17 bases between them. The germline V gene has CDR1 SQVTM and CDR2 ANQGSEA. This CDR3 has 17 amino acids. CDR3 in amino acids: CSVTRMRASSGANVLTF. CDR3 coding DNA: TGCAGCGTTACTAGAATGCGGGCTAGCTCTGGGGCCAACGTCCTGACTTTC. Full variable domain (missing parts from reference TRBV29-1 and TRBJ2-6): SAVISQKPSRDICQRGTSLTIQCQVDSQVTMMFWYRQQPGQSLTLIATANQGSEATYESGFVIDKFPISRPNLTFSTLTVSNMSPEDSSIYLCSVTRMRASSGANVLTFGAGSRLTVL.

The chain uses TRBV4-1 and TRBJ2-5, with TRBD2 matching over 7 bases. Germline trimming cut 3 bases from V and 5 bases from J; bases unmatched to any gene: 9. CDR3 size: 15 residues. CDR1 and CDR2 (germline): MGHRA, YSYEKL. CDR3 protein: CASSQSRLADETQYF. In nucleotides, the CDR3 is TGCGCCAGCAGCCAGTCGCGACTAGCTGATGAGACCCAGTACTTC.

The chain carries TRBV2 and TRBJ2-1; 9 bases line up with TRBD2. The V segment lost 6 bases and the J segment 5 bases; nucleotides outside the gene matches: 8. CDR3 length: 15 residues. Germline V gives CDR1 SNHLY, CDR2 FYNNEI. This CDR3 reads CASRWERGANNEQFF. The CDR3 DNA reads as TGTGCCAGCAGGTGGGAGCGGGGGGCCAACAATGAGCAGTTCTTC.